The rows below give T cell receptor beta chains drawn from one sample of a study of T cells in Graves' hyperthyroidism and ophthalmopathy. TCRdb used MiXCR to reprocess the multiplex PCR reads, holding one entry per CDR3 protein. The data contain 300,000 to 450,000 distinct CDR3 sequences, about 25% of them singletons. The sequenced material came from blood. These receptors originate from a man aged 50 to 59 with Graves' hyperthyroidism. The CDR3 runs from the conserved cysteine through the conserved F or W. The D gene is left open where the match is weak. The size entry is marked missing in some rows and otherwise reads once, few, many or a size class.

TRBJ2-1,TRBD2,TRBV3-1,few,TGTGCCAGCAGCCAGAGCGGGAGGGCCTACAATGAGCAGTTCTTC,CASSQSGRAYNEQFF
TRBJ1-1,NA,TRBV5-1,NA,TGCGCCAGCAGCTTGCAGGGAGGGGTAACTACTGAAGCTTTCTTT,CASSLQGGVTTEAFF
TRBJ2-2,NA,TRBV6-6,NA,TGTGCCAGCAGTTACTCGAGCCTAGTGGACACCGGGGAGCTGTTTTTT,CASSYSSLVDTGELFF
TRBJ2-1,TRBD2,TRBV5-1,NA,TGCGCCAGCAGCTCGGGACTAGCGGGAGGGCACAATGAGCAGTTCTTC,CASSSGLAGGHNEQFF
TRBJ2-1,NA,TRBV20-1,few,TGCAGTGCCTCTCGAGGCTACAATGAGCAGTTCTTC,CSASRGYNEQFF
TRBJ2-1,NA,TRBV6-1,NA,TGTGCCATCAGCGCCGACCAAACCCCCTACAATGAGCAGTTCTTC,CAISADQTPYNEQFF
TRBJ2-7,NA,TRBV24-1,NA,TGTGCCACCAGCATGACAGGCGCAAAGTCCTACGAGCAGTACTTC,CATSMTGAKSYEQYF
TRBJ2-2,NA,TRBV7-6,few,TGTGCCAGCAGCTTAAAAAGGGGAACCGGGGAGCTGTTTTTT,CASSLKRGTGELFF
TRBJ2-7,TRBD2,TRBV12-3/TRBV12-4,NA,TGTGCCAGCAGTTTGGCTAGCGGGAGGGTCGAGCAGTACTTC,CASSLASGRVEQYF
TRBJ2-1,NA,TRBV19,NA,TGTGCCAGTAGTATCTCTAGCGTCCATGAGCAGTTCTTC,CASSISSVHEQFF
TRBJ1-2,TRBD1,TRBV29-1,NA,TGCAGCGTGTCCAGGGGGTTAGCCTATGGCTACACCTTC,CSVSRGLAYGYTF
TRBJ2-5,TRBD2,TRBV20-1,NA,TGCAGTGCTAGTCATCTAGCGGGAGGTATCCAAGAGACCCAGTACTTC,CSASHLAGGIQETQYF
TRBJ2-7,NA,TRBV5-1,many,TGCGCCAGCAGCTTGGAGGGTGGGCCAGACGAGCAGTACTTC,CASSLEGGPDEQYF
TRBJ2-1,TRBD2,TRBV7-9,many,TGTGCCAGCAGCCCACCGCCGCGACTAGCGGTTTACAATGAGCAGTTCTTC,CASSPPPRLAVYNEQFF
TRBJ2-3,NA,TRBV24-1,NA,TGTGCCACCAGTGACCCTCGACTTACAAGCACAGATACGCAGTATTTT,CATSDPRLTSTDTQYF
TRBJ2-5,TRBD1,TRBV5-1,few,TGCGCCAGCAGCTCTGGACAGGGGGCATGGGAGACCCAGTACTTC,CASSSGQGAWETQYF
TRBJ2-1,NA,TRBV5-1,once,TGCGCCAGCAGCTTGGTGGGGGGCATGAGCTCCTACAATGAGCAGTTCTTC,CASSLVGGMSSYNEQFF
TRBJ1-1,NA,TRBV12-3/TRBV12-4,NA,TGTGCCAGCAGTTTTGGCCACACTGAAGCTTTCTTT,CASSFGHTEAFF
TRBJ1-6,NA,TRBV12-3/TRBV12-4,few,TGTGCCAGCAGGGGGCACGATTCACCCCTCCACTTT,CASRGHDSPLHF
TRBJ2-1,NA,TRBV27,NA,TGTGCCAGCACCCCGAGGGGATACAATGAGCAGTTCTTC,CASTPRGYNEQFF
TRBJ2-7,NA,TRBV6-2/TRBV6-3,few,TGTGCCAGCAGTTACAAACAGCACTCATACGAGCAGTACTTC,CASSYKQHSYEQYF
TRBJ1-5,NA,TRBV5-1,few,TGCGCCAGCAGCTTGTGGGGGGAAAGCAATCAGCCCCAGCATTTT,CASSLWGESNQPQHF
TRBJ1-1,TRBD1,TRBV29-1,few,TGCAGCGTTCGGACAGGGGGTCGGACTGAAGCTTTCTTT,CSVRTGGRTEAFF
TRBJ2-2,NA,TRBV20-1,NA,TGCAGTGCTAGAGATTTTCGGCAGGGCGTCGCCGGGGAGCTGTTTTTT,CSARDFRQGVAGELFF
TRBJ2-1,TRBD1,TRBV7-2,many,TGTGCCAGCGGAACCGTGGGGACAGGAACTTCCAATGAGCAGTTCTTC,CASGTVGTGTSNEQFF
TRBJ2-2,TRBD1,TRBV30,NA,TGTGCCTGGGTCCGACAGGGGAGCACCGGGGAGCTGTTTTTT,CAWVRQGSTGELFF
TRBJ1-1,TRBD1,TRBV5-1,many,TGCGCCAGCAGCTTGGCGGACAGGGCGAGGGATACTGAAGCTTTCTTT,CASSLADRARDTEAFF
TRBJ2-1,TRBD2,TRBV6-2/TRBV6-3,few,TGTGCCAGCAGTTACCCCCTAGCGGGAGGGCCTCGGGGTGAGCAGTTCTTC,CASSYPLAGGPRGEQFF
TRBJ2-5,NA,TRBV19,few,TGTGCCAGTAGTAGCGGCGGCCAAGAGACCCAGTACTTC,CASSSGGQETQYF
TRBJ2-3,NA,TRBV6-2/TRBV6-3,many,TGTGCCAGCAGTTATGGGCTCCTGACGGGACCTCGGAGTACAGATACGCAGTATTTT,CASSYGLLTGPRSTDTQYF
TRBJ1-5,TRBD1,TRBV30,NA,TGTGCCTGGAGTGTAGGACAGGGCGATCAGCCCCAGCATTTT,CAWSVGQGDQPQHF
TRBJ1-1,NA,TRBV20-1,few,TGCAGTGCTGCGAGGCTAAGAAACACTGAAGCTTTCTTT,CSAARLRNTEAFF
TRBJ1-1,TRBD1,TRBV19,few,TGTGCCAGTGGGACAGTGAACACTGAAGCTTTCTTT,CASGTVNTEAFF